Listed here are 24 T cell receptor beta chains from one sample, sequenced in a study of shared clonotypes between healthy human individuals. TCRdb's copy holds only in-frame clones and misses some; the assay was immunoSEQ multiplex PCR. Of roughly 490,000 clones listed, 60% to 85% are singletons. The sample was PBMCs. The source of these receptors is a woman aged 40 to 49 in good health. Some clones in this sample may be carry-over from other donors' samples.

The genes are TRBV4-3 and TRBJ1-6, with D possibly being TRBD1 (5 bases). Germline V gene lookup returns CDR1 LGHNA and CDR2 YSLEER. The CDR3 is 16 residues long. V was pared by 4 bases and J by 7 bases, with 17 bases between. CDR3 in amino acids: CASSRHTGGTNSPLHF. CDR3 bases: TGCGCCAGCAGCCGACATACTGGGGGAACCAATTCACCCCTCCACTTT.

This clone has just a few counts. J is TRBJ2-7 and V is TRBV19, with a tentative D call TRBD1 (6 bases). Germline loops: CDR1 LNHDA, CDR2 SQIVND (reference sequence). Between the trimmed V and J ends, which lost 4 bases and 6 bases, there was a span of 13 bases. CDR3 size: 13 residues. The CDR3 DNA reads TGTGCCAGTAGTAAACAGGGAAGGCTCGAGCAGTACTTC. As protein: CASSKQGRLEQYF.

V and J are TRBV6-1 and TRBJ1-5; D not certain. CDR1 and CDR2 from the germline V gene are MNHNS and SASEGT. The CDR3 consists of 14 residues. Between the trimmed V and J ends, which lost 6 bases and 5 bases, there was a span of 14 bases. The CDR3 reads CASSPSSGDQPQHF. The CDR3 DNA sequence: TGTGCCAGCAGCCCCTCAAGTGGGGATCAGCCCCAGCATTTT.

As to this clone: A much larger clonotype is one base distant, so this may be a read error. The chain combines TRBV6-5 with TRBJ2-7, with a tentative D call TRBD1 (6 bases). The CDR3 totals 16 residues. Germline CDR1 is MNHEY and CDR2 is SVGAGI. CDR3 DNA: TGTGCCAGCAGTTACCGCACAGGGCCCCTCCGCTACGAGCAGCACTTC. It specifies CASSYRTGPLRYEQHF.

This clone turned up a few times. The chain is built from TRBV4-1 and TRBJ2-5; TRBD2 matches at 10 bases. The germline V gene has CDR1 MGHRA and CDR2 YSYEKL. The CDR3 has 16 amino acids. The V and J ends lost 0 bases and 4 bases, in that order; junction bases with no gene match: 5. CDR3: CASSQEFLAGAETQYF. In DNA, the CDR3 is TGCGCCAGCAGCCAAGAATTCCTAGCGGGAGCAGAGACCCAGTACTTC.

The chain joins TRBV11-1 to TRBJ2-1, with 9 bases fitting TRBD2. The CDR3 runs to 17 residues. V dropped 5 bases and J dropped 5; count of bases not matched to a gene: 13. Looked up from germline, CDR1 is SGHAT and CDR2 is FQDESV (reference sequence). CDR3 sequence: CASSHAKGSGSDNEQFF. The CDR3 region has the DNA TGTGCCAGCAGCCATGCCAAGGGTAGCGGGAGTGACAATGAGCAGTTCTTC.

This rearrangement joins TRBV18 to TRBJ1-5; D call uncertain. CDR3 length: 15 residues. From germline, CDR1 is KGHSH and CDR2 LQKENI. V was trimmed by 1 base and J by 6 bases, leaving 13 bases between them. The CDR3 DNA reads as TGTGCCAGCTCACCACGTCGCGAGTGGAGTCAGCCCCAGCATTTT. It specifies CASSPRREWSQPQHF. The entire variable domain, with the rest obtained from reference TRBV18 and TRBJ1-5, is as follows: NAGVMQNPRHLVRRRGQEARLRCSPMKGHSHVYWYRQLPEEGLKFMVYLQKENIIDESGMPKERFSAEFPKEGPSILRIQQVVRGDSAAYFCASSPRREWSQPQHFGDGTRLSIL.

V gene TRBV7-2 combines with J gene TRBJ2-7; 7 nucleotides agree with TRBD2. The CDR3 has 14 residues. Germline loops: CDR1 SGHTA, CDR2 FQGNSA. The trim removed 4 bases at V and 1 base at J, leaving 4 bases unmatched. The CDR3 is CASSSPGLSYEQYF. DNA of the CDR3: TGTGCCAGCAGCTCGCCGGGACTATCCTACGAGCAGTACTTC.

This sequence joins TRBV18 and TRBJ1-4; 8 bases agree with TRBD1. Germline CDR1 reads KGHSH; CDR2 reads LQKENI. The CDR3 runs to 16 residues. Trimming at V came to 5 bases and at J to 5 bases, leaving 10 bases not matched to a gene. The CDR3 sequence is CASSTSGQGLNEKLFF. CDR3 DNA: TGTGCCAGCTCAACTTCTGGACAGGGCTTAAATGAAAAACTGTTTTTT.

The rearrangement joins TRBV7-3 to TRBJ1-2, with TRBD1 as a possible D gene (5 bases). V lost 1 base and J lost 8, with 11 bases in between. CDR3 size: 13 residues. The V gene's germline CDR1 is SGHTA and CDR2 FQGTGA. DNA for the CDR3: TGTGCCAGCAGCTTAAGGGACGGGGTCGGCTACACCTTC. Its protein product is CASSLRDGVGYTF.

The rearrangement links TRBV7-9 to TRBJ1-2; perhaps TRBD1 as D (5 bases). Germline V lookup: CDR1 SEHNR, CDR2 FQNEAQ (reference sequence). The V end lost 5 bases, the J end lost 1 base, and 11 bases lay between the germline ends. The CDR3 contains 14 residues. CDR3 sequence: CASSSRDLNYGYTF. For the CDR3, the DNA is TGTGCCAGCAGCAGCCGGGACCTTAACTATGGCTACACCTTC.

V gene TRBV7-3 combines with J gene TRBJ2-7, with TRBD2 identical over 9 bases. CDR1 is SGHTA and CDR2 is FQGTGA in the germline V gene. This CDR3 region has 14 residues. V lost 3 bases to trimming and J lost 5 bases; unmatched junction nucleotides: 5. CDR3 in amino acids: CASSFSGSSNEQYF. The CDR3 DNA sequence: TGTGCCAGCAGCTTTAGCGGGAGCTCGAACGAGCAGTACTTC.

The chain links TRBV9 to TRBJ1-1, with TRBD1 matching over 7 bases. V gave up 0 bases and J gave up 7 bases; unmatched junction bases: 15. The CDR3 runs to 17 residues. Germline V gene sequence: CDR1 SGDLS, CDR2 YYNGEE. CDR3 sequence reads: CASSVEGGRGGLLEAFF. For the CDR3, the DNA is TGTGCCAGCAGCGTAGAAGGGGGCAGGGGAGGCCTCCTTGAAGCTTTCTTT.

The rearrangement uses TRBV7-3 and TRBJ2-7; the D call may be TRBD1 or TRBD2 (5 bases each). V was pared by 4 bases and J by 3 bases, with 10 bases between. This CDR3 has 13 amino acids. Per the germline V gene, CDR1 is SGHTA and CDR2 is FQGTGA. The CDR3 sequence: CASSWGTVYEQYF. In DNA form, the CDR3 reads TGTGCCAGCAGCTGGGGGACCGTCTACGAGCAGTACTTC.

The DNA for the CDR3 is TGTGCCAGTAGTTTAATTCTCTCTGGGGCCAACGTCCTGACTTTC. Residues: CASSLILSGANVLTF. The V call is TRBV19, the J call TRBJ2-6; no clear D gene. V was pared by 5 bases and J by 0 bases, with 8 bases between. Per germline, CDR1 LNHDA and CDR2 SQIVND (reference sequence). The CDR3 contains 15 residues.

The rearrangement uses TRBV10-1 and TRBJ2-1; D is possibly TRBD1 or TRBD2 (5 bases each). The CDR3 spans 16 residues. V was cut by 2 bases and J by 2 bases, with 13 bases left in between. Looked up from germline, CDR1 is WNHNN and CDR2 is SYGVQD (reference sequence). CDR3 loop: CASSEQGAGAYNEQFF. The CDR3 coding sequence is TGCGCCAGCAGTGAGCAAGGGGCGGGCGCCTACAATGAGCAGTTCTTC.

The chain has TRBV15 and TRBJ2-1; 7 bases fit TRBD2. This CDR3 has 15 amino acids. The germline CDR1 and CDR2 sequences are LNHNV and YYDKDF (reference sequence). V was clipped by 4 bases and J by 4 bases; unmatched bases: 7. CDR3 residues: CATSISGAVYNEQFF. As DNA, the CDR3 is TGTGCCACCAGCATCAGCGGGGCGGTTTACAATGAGCAGTTCTTC.

The chain carries TRBV4-3 and TRBJ1-3; 8 bases are shared with TRBD1. The ends lost 4 bases at V and 2 bases at J; junction bases unmatched: 4. From germline, CDR1 is LGHNA and CDR2 YSLEER. The CDR3 loop spans 15 amino acids. The CDR3 protein is CASSRDRGPGNTIYF. The DNA for the CDR3 is TGCGCCAGCAGCCGAGACAGGGGCCCTGGAAACACCATATATTTT.

The V and J genes are TRBV19 and TRBJ2-7; a weak D match, TRBD2 (6 bases). The CDR3 spans 16 residues. CDR1 LNHDA and CDR2 SQIVND come from the germline V gene (reference sequence). V was pared by 6 bases and J by 0 bases, with 18 bases between. CDR3 coding DNA: TGTGCCAGTAGACCGCGGGGCAGGGAGAGCTCCTACGAGCAGTACTTC. Its translation is CASRPRGRESSYEQYF. The full variable domain, rest sourced from reference TRBV19 and TRBJ2-7, is DGGITQSPKYLFRKEGQNVTLSCEQNLNHDAMYWYRQDPGQGLRLIYYSQIVNDFQKGDIAEGYSVSREKKESFPLTVTSAQKNPTAFYLCASRPRGRESSYEQYFGPGTRLTVT.

Comment on this clone: Compared with germline, one end of the junction differs, possibly owing to a read error. This chain connects TRBV7-7 to TRBJ2-2, with TRBD1 as a possible D gene (6 bases). This CDR3 is built from 14 residues. Germline V gene lookup returns CDR1 SSHAT and CDR2 FNYEAQ (reference sequence). Here the CDR3 DNA reads TGTGCTAGCAGCCCAGCGACAGGCACCGGGGAGCTGTTTTTT. Amino acid sequence: CASSPATGTGELFF.

Concerning this clone: A far larger clone is a single base away, which makes a read error likely. At the DNA level, this CDR3 is encoded by other sequences in the same sample as well. The rearrangement links TRBV28 to TRBJ2-7, with no clear D. This CDR3 region has 11 residues. The germline CDR1 and CDR2 sequences are MDHEN and SYDVKM. The V end lost 3 bases, the J end lost 4 bases, and 4 bases lay between the germline ends. The CDR3 nucleotides are TGTGCCAGCAGTTTCTCTTACGAGCAGTACTTC. Its protein product is CASSFSYEQYF. The full variable domain, in which reference TRBV28 and TRBJ2-7 provide the parts outside the CDR3, is DVKVTQSSRYLVKRTGEKVFLECVQDMDHENMFWYRQDPGLGLRLIYFSYDVKMKEKGDIPEGYSVSREKKERFSLILESASTNQTSMYLCASSFSYEQYFGPGTRLTVT.

In its sample, this clone was seen a few times. This rearrangement joins TRBV6-5 to TRBJ2-3; 7 nucleotides agree with TRBD2. The germline CDR1 and CDR2 sequences are MNHEY and SVGAGI. V was pared by 6 bases and J by 11 bases, with 14 bases of the junction left unmatched. The CDR3 contains 14 residues. In DNA form, the CDR3 reads TGTGCCAGCAGCCCCGGACTAGAAGTTAGTGAGCAGTATTTT. Its translation is CASSPGLEVSEQYF.

This clone came up a few times. The chain couples TRBV19 to TRBJ2-2; TRBD2 matches at 7 bases. V dropped 8 bases and J dropped 2; count of bases not matched to a gene: 11. Looked up from germline, CDR1 is LNHDA and CDR2 is SQIVND (reference sequence). This CDR3 has 16 residues. The CDR3 sequence is CASRPDWDYNTGELFF. CDR3 nucleotide sequence: TGTGCCAGTCGCCCAGACTGGGACTATAACACCGGGGAGCTGTTTTTT. Supplemented by reference TRBV19 and TRBJ2-2, the full variable domain reads DGGITQSPKYLFRKEGQNVTLSCEQNLNHDAMYWYRQDPGQGLRLIYYSQIVNDFQKGDIAEGYSVSREKKESFPLTVTSAQKNPTAFYLCASRPDWDYNTGELFFGEGSRLTVL.

Turning to this clone: A read error is the likely source, as a far larger clone sits one nucleotide away. Other DNA sequences in this sample translate to the same CDR3. This chain uses TRBV28 with TRBJ2-7, with D maybe TRBD2 (5 bases). The CDR3 has 13 residues. Germline lookup yields CDR1 MDHEN and CDR2 SYDVKM. V was clipped by 8 bases and J by 7 bases, with 18 bases between them. This chain's CDR3 is CASQTRVEEEQYF. In nucleotides, the CDR3 is TGTGCCAGCCAGACGCGGGTAGAGGAGGAGCAGTACTTC.